This T cell receptor (beta chain) came from a study of shared clonotypes between healthy human individuals. Clones were sequenced by immunoSEQ multiplex PCR, and TCRdb holds only the in-frame ones, with some missing. This sample has about 680,000 clones, with 60% to 75% found just once. The germline V and J ends were trimmed by 3 bases and 5 bases, with 10 bases remaining between them. CDR1 MDHEN and CDR2 SYDVKM come from the germline V gene. This CDR3 is 14 amino acids long. Into CD45RA+ naive and CD45RA-negative memory subsets, the CD4+ cells were split. The clonotype comes from a woman in her twenties or thirties in good health. Sample: memory CD4+ T cells sorted from blood. Noted subset: CD45RA-negative fraction. V is TRBV28 and J is TRBJ1-4; no clear D gene. The CDR3 region is CASSFSRGNEKLFF. CDR3 DNA sequence: TGTGCCAGCAGTTTCTCTCGGGGAAATGAAAAACTGTTTTTT.